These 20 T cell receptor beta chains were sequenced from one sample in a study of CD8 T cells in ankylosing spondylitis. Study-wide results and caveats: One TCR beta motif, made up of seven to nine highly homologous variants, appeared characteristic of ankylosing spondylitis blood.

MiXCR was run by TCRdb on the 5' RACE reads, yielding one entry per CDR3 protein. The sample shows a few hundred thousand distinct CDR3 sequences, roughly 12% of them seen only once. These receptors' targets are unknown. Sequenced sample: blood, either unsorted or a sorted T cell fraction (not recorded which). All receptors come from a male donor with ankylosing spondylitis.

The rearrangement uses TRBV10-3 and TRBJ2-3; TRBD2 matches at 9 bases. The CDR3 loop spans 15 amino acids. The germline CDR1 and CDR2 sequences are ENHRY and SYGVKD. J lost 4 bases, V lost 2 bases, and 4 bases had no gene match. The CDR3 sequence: CAISESGRSADTQYF. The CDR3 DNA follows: TGTGCCATCAGTGAGAGCGGGAGGAGCGCAGATACGCAGTATTTT.

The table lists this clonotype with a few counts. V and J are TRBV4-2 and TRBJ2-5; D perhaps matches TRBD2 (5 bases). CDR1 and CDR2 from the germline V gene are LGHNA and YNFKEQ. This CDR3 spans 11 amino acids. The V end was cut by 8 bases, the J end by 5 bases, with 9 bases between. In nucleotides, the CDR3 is TGTGCCAGCGGGAGAGAGGAGACCCAGTACTTC. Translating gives CASGREETQYF.

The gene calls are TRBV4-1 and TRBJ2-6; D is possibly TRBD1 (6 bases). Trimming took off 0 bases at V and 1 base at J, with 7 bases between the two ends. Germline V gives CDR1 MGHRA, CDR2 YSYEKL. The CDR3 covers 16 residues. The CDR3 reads CASSQERGSGANVLTF. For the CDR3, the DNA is TGCGCCAGCAGCCAAGAAAGGGGGTCTGGGGCCAACGTCCTGACTTTC.

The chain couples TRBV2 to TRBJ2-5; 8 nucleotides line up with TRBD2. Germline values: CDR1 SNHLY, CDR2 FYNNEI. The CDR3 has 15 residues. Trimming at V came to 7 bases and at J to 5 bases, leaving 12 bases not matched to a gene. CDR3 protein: CASKERELMEETQYF. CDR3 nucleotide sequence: TGTGCCAGCAAAGAGCGGGAGTTGATGGAGGAGACCCAGTACTTC.

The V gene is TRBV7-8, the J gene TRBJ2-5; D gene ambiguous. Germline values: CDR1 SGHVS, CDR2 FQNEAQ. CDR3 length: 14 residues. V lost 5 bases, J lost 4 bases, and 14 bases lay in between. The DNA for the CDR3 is TGTGCCAGCAGCCTCCCCGGTGTTGGAGAGACCCAGTACTTC. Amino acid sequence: CASSLPGVGETQYF.

CDR3 amino acids: CSARHETQYF. In DNA, the CDR3 is TGCAGTGCTAGACACGAGACCCAGTACTTC. The chain couples TRBV20-1 to TRBJ2-5; D remains unclear. Looked up from germline, CDR1 is DFQATT and CDR2 is SNEGSKA (reference sequence). Trimming left V 2 bases short and J 5 bases short, with 3 bases between. The CDR3 extends over 10 amino acids.

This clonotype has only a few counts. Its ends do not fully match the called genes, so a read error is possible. The CDR3 DNA reads TGTGCCAGCACCTTAAGACGGGCCACTGAAGCTTTCTTT. Its translation: CASTLRRATEAFF. The chain carries TRBV7-2 and TRBJ1-1; D remains unclear. This CDR3 is 13 amino acids long. Germline V gene sequence: CDR1 SGHTA, CDR2 FQGNSA. Together with reference TRBV7-2 and TRBJ1-1, the CDR3 gives the full variable domain: GAGVSQSPSNKVTEKGKDVELRCDPISGHTALYWYRQSLGQGLEFLIYFQGNSAPDKSGLPSDRFSAERTGGSVSTLTIQRTQQEDSAVYLCASTLRRATEAFFGQGTRLTVV.

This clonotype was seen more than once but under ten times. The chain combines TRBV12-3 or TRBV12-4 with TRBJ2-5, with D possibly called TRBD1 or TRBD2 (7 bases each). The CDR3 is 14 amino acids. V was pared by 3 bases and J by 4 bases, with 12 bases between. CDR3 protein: CASSFQGEGETQYF. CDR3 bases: TGTGCCAGCAGTTTCCAGGGGGAGGGAGAGACCCAGTACTTC.

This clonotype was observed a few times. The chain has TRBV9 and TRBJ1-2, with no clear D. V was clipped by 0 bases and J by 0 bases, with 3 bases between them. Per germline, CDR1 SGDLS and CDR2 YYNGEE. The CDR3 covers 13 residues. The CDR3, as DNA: TGTGCCAGCAGCGTAGGAGCTAACTATGGCTACACCTTC. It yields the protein CASSVGANYGYTF. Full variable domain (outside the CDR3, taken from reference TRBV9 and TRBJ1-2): DSGVTQTPKHLITATGQRVTLRCSPRSGDLSVYWYQQSLDQGLQFLIQYYNGEERAKGNILERFSAQQFPDLHSELNLSSLELGDSALYFCASSVGANYGYTFGSGTRLTVV.

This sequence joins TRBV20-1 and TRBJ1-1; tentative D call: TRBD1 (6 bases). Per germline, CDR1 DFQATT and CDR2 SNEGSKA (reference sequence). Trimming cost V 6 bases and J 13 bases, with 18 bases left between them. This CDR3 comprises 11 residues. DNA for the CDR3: TGCAGTGCCACGGGCGGGGGGCTTCTTTTCTTT. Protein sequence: CSATGGGLLFF.

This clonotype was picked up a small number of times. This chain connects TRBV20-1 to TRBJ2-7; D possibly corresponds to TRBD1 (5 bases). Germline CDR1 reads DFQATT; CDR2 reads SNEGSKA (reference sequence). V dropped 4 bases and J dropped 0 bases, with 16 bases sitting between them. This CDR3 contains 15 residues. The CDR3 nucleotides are TGCAGTGCTACGAAAGCAGGGTCTTCCTCCTACGAGCAGTACGTC. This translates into CSATKAGSSSYEQYV.

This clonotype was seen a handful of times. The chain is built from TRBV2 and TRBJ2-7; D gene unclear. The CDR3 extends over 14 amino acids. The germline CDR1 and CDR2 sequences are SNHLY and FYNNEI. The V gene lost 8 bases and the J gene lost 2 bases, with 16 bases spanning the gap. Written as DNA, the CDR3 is TGTGCCAGCTCCCCCCGGCCACAACCCTACGAGCAGTACGTC. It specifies CASSPRPQPYEQYV.

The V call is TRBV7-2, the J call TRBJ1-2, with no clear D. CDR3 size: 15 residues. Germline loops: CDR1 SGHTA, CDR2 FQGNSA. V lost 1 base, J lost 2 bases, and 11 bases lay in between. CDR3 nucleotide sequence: TGTGCCAGCAGCTTAGGGCGGGAGAGAAACTATGGCTACACCTTC. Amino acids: CASSLGRERNYGYTF.

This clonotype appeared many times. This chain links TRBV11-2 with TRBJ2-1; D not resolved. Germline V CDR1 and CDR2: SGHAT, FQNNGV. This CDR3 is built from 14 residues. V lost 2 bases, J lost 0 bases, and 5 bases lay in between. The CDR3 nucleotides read TGTGCCAGCAGCTTAACCCTCTCCTACAATGAGCAGTTCTTC. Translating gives CASSLTLSYNEQFF.

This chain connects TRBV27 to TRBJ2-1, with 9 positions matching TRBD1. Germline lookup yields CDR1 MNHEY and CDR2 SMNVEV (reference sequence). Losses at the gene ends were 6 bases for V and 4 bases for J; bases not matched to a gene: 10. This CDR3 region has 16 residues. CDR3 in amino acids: CASSTDRGSPYNEQFF. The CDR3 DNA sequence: TGTGCCAGCAGCACGGACAGGGGAAGCCCTTACAATGAGCAGTTCTTC.

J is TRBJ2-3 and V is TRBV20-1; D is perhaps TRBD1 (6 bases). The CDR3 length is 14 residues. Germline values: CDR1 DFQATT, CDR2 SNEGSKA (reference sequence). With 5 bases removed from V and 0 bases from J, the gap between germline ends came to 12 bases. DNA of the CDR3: TGCAGTGCTCCCTCGAGGGGGAGCACAGATACGCAGTATTTT. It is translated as CSAPSRGSTDTQYF.

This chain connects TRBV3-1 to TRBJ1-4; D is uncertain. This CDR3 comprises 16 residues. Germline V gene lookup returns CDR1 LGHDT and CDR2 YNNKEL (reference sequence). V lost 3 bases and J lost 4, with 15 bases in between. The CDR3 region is CASSQGLAANNEKLFF. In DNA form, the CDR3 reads TGTGCCAGCAGCCAGGGCTTGGCGGCAAATAATGAAAAACTGTTTTTT.

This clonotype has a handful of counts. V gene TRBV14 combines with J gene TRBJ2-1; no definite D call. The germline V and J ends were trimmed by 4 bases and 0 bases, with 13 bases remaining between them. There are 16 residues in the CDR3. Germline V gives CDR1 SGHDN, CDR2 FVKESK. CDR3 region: CASSRTGLSSYNEQFF. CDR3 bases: TGTGCCAGCAGCCGGACGGGCCTAAGCTCCTACAATGAGCAGTTCTTC.

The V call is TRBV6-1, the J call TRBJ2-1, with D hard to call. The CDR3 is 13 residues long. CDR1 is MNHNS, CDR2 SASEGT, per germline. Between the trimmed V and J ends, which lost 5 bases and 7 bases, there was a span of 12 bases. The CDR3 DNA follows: TGTGCCAGCAGTACCCAAACCGCGAATGAGCAGTTCTTC. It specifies CASSTQTANEQFF.

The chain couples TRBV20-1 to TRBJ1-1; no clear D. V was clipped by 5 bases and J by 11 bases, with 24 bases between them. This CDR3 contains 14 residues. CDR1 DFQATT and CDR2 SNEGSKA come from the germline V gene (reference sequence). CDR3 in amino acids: CSASPPGRTPLAFF. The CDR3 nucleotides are TGCAGTGCTTCACCCCCGGGCAGGACCCCCTTGGCTTTCTTT.